This TCR beta chain emerged from a study of cytomegalovirus exposure and HLA in healthy donors. General study points: Altogether, 150 or so TCR beta chains were recorded as cytomegalovirus-associated. While the bulk of TCR sequences proved rare, some public TCRs turned up in many donors. Sequencing depth across donors, presence/absence analyses assumed, was roughly uniform.

Primers for the PCR totalled 60 Vbeta and 13 Jbeta. The table came from immunoSEQ multiplex PCR; TCRdb's copy has only in-frame clones and leaves some out. The sample carries over 100,000 clones, roughly 74% recorded once. Concerning this clone itself: Its antigen is unidentified.

The source material was PBMCs. The sequence was collected from a male donor in good health and CMV-seronegative.

The CDR3 here is CASSEGHGNQPQHF. The DNA for the CDR3 is TGTGCCAGCAGTGAAGGGCACGGCAATCAGCCCCAGCATTTT. The gene calls are TRBV6-1 and TRBJ1-5; D uncertain. Germline assignment: CDR1 MNHNS and CDR2 SASEGT. This CDR3 has 14 amino acids. Trimming removed 1 base from V and 2 bases from J, with 6 bases in between.